Listed below are T cell receptor beta chains from one sample, sequenced in a study of shared clonotypes between healthy human individuals. Here immunoSEQ multiplex PCR was the method, and the copy in TCRdb shows in-frame clones only, minus some. The repertoire holds about 2.2 million clones, around 95% seen once, with 1.5% to 2% in the top ten. The sequencing input was naive CD8+ T cells from PBMCs. The receptor source for this set is a man younger than 35 in good health. Some clones in this sample may be carry-over from other donors' samples. Both conserved end residues are part of each CDR3. The order of the fields is clone size, J gene, V gene, CDR3 length, D gene, CDR3 DNA, CDR3 protein. D genes are given only for firm matches. Size tells how often a clone was seen (once, few, many) or the class of an expanded clone, and some rows leave it out.

NA,TRBJ1-3,TRBV9,16,TRBD1,TGTGCCAGCAGCCCGAAAGACAGGGTCTCTGGAAACACCATATATTTT,CASSPKDRVSGNTIYF
NA,TRBJ1-1,TRBV9,17,TRBD1,TGTGCCAGCAGCCCCCGGGACAGGGCCTCCAAAAACACTGAAGCTTTCTTT,CASSPRDRASKNTEAFF
NA,TRBJ2-7,TRBV30,12,TRBD1,TGTGCCTGGAGTGAAAGGGGGCGGGAGCAGTACTTC,CAWSERGREQYF
NA,TRBJ1-5,TRBV28,17,NA,TGTGCCAGCAGTTTACGGGCCCTACCAAGTGGCAATCAGCCCCAGCATTTT,CASSLRALPSGNQPQHF
NA,TRBJ2-1,TRBV4-1,15,NA,TGCGCCAGCAGCCAAGTTTTCGGGATCGTCAATGAGCAGTTCTTC,CASSQVFGIVNEQFF
NA,TRBJ1-1,TRBV16,15,NA,TGTGCCAGCAGAACGAACCGGGACAAGAACACTGAAGCTTTCTTT,CASRTNRDKNTEAFF
NA,TRBJ2-4,TRBV5-1,15,NA,TGCGCCAGCAGCTTGGAGGCAGGGGATAAAAACATTCAGTACTTC,CASSLEAGDKNIQYF
NA,TRBJ2-2,TRBV7-9,17,NA,TGTGCCAGCAGCTCCTCCCTGGGGCGGGAAGGGTCCGGGGAGCTGTTTTTT,CASSSSLGREGSGELFF
NA,TRBJ1-5,TRBV10-3,16,NA,TGTGCCATCAGTGAGTCGGGACCCCTGAGCAATCAGCCCCAGCATTTT,CAISESGPLSNQPQHF
NA,TRBJ1-5,TRBV5-8,16,NA,TGTGCCAGCAGCGGTGGAGGTGTAAGGGGCAATCAGCCCCAGCATTTT,CASSGGGVRGNQPQHF
NA,TRBJ2-5,TRBV9,15,TRBD2,TGTGCCAGCAGCGGAACTAGCGCCCGCCAAGAGACCCAGTACTTC,CASSGTSARQETQYF
NA,TRBJ1-5,TRBV21-1,16,NA,TGTGCCACCAGAAAGTCCTGTCTCTATAGCAATCAGCCCCAGCATTTT,CATRKSCLYSNQPQHF
NA,TRBJ1-1,TRBV5-1,12,TRBD1,TGCGCCAGCAGCCAAAGGACAGGGGAAGCTTTCTTT,CASSQRTGEAFF
NA,TRBJ1-2,TRBV4-3,16,NA,TGCGCCAGCAGCCAGCGGGACGTCGTTAAGAGCTATGGCTACACCTTC,CASSQRDVVKSYGYTF
NA,TRBJ2-7,TRBV7-9,16,NA,TGTGCCAGCAGCTCCCCCCCGGGGGGCATAGGCTACGAGCAGTACTTC,CASSSPPGGIGYEQYF
NA,TRBJ2-3,TRBV9,16,TRBD2,TGTGCCAGCAGCGTAGTGGCGGGAGGGCTTTTCGGTACGCAGTATTTT,CASSVVAGGLFGTQYF
NA,TRBJ2-5,TRBV30,14,NA,TGTGCCTGGAGTGAAGGGTCCGCCGGGTGGACCCAGTACTTC,CAWSEGSAGWTQYF
NA,TRBJ1-5,TRBV11-1,16,TRBD1,TGTGCCAGCAGCTTAGCCCCGACAGGGTTGGCTCAGCCCCAGCATTTT,CASSLAPTGLAQPQHF
NA,TRBJ2-1,TRBV7-3,17,TRBD2,TGTGCCAGCAGCCTGGGACTAGCGGGAGGGCCGGGGAATGAGCAGTTCTTC,CASSLGLAGGPGNEQFF
NA,TRBJ1-1,TRBV6-5,14,NA,TGTGCCAGCAGTTACCGGGACGGGACCACTGAAGCTTTCTTT,CASSYRDGTTEAFF
NA,TRBJ1-1,TRBV7-8,15,NA,TGTGCCAGCAGCCCCTACTTAGAAGGTGACACTGAAGCTTTCTTT,CASSPYLEGDTEAFF
NA,TRBJ1-1,TRBV27,13,NA,TGTGCCAGCAGTCCGAGACAGAACACTGAAGCTTTCTTT,CASSPRQNTEAFF
NA,TRBJ1-1,TRBV4-1,22,TRBD1,TGCGCCAGCAGCCAAGAAGAGACCGGGACAGGGGGCCTTAAAGGGCTGAACACTGAAGCTTTCTTT,CASSQEETGTGGLKGLNTEAFF
NA,TRBJ1-1,TRBV7-9,14,NA,TGTGCCAGCAGCTTGGGACACATGAACACTGAAGCTTTCTTT,CASSLGHMNTEAFF
NA,TRBJ2-1,TRBV27,18,TRBD2,TGTGCCACCATCGGTGGACTAGCGGGACCTTACTCCTACAATGAGCAGTTCTTC,CATIGGLAGPYSYNEQFF
NA,TRBJ1-1,TRBV7-2,15,TRBD1,TGTGCCAGCAGCTTACAGGGGGCGCCGAACACTGAAGCTTTCTTT,CASSLQGAPNTEAFF
NA,TRBJ2-7,TRBV28,13,NA,TGTGCCAGCAGTTTTTACACAAAATACGAGCAGTACTTC,CASSFYTKYEQYF
NA,TRBJ1-1,TRBV27,16,NA,TGTGCCAGCAGTTTATCGCTAGGGACTCTCCCTCGAGGAGCTTTCTTT,CASSLSLGTLPRGAFF
NA,TRBJ1-3,TRBV14,14,NA,TGTGCCAGCAGCCAAGTCCCGAGAGGAAACACCATATATTTT,CASSQVPRGNTIYF
NA,TRBJ1-5,TRBV27,16,NA,TGTGCCAGCGGACGGGATAGGGGGGAGGTCAATCAGCCCCAGCATTTT,CASGRDRGEVNQPQHF
NA,TRBJ1-1,TRBV19,16,NA,TGTGCCAGTAGTATTGACGGAGTGGCAGTAGGCACTGAAGCTTTCTTT,CASSIDGVAVGTEAFF
NA,TRBJ2-1,TRBV28,15,TRBD2,TGTGCCAGCACCAGGACTAGCGGGAGTGGCGATGAGCAGTTCTTC,CASTRTSGSGDEQFF
NA,TRBJ2-2,TRBV27,13,NA,TGTGCCAGCAGTTTAGCTTACACCGGGGAGCTGTTTTTT,CASSLAYTGELFF
NA,TRBJ1-2,TRBV2,14,TRBD1,TGTGCCAGCACCTCCGGACAGGGGGCGATAGGCTACACCTTC,CASTSGQGAIGYTF
NA,TRBJ1-1,TRBV6-1,10,NA,TGTGCCAGCAGTGGCTCCGAAGCTTTCTTT,CASSGSEAFF
NA,TRBJ2-4,TRBV29-1,14,NA,TGCAGCGTTGTTTTCCGGACAATCGAAAACATTCAGTACTTC,CSVVFRTIENIQYF
NA,TRBJ1-1,TRBV6-5,15,TRBD1,TGTGCCAGCATACTTCAGGGGGCTATTAACACTGAAGCTTTCTTT,CASILQGAINTEAFF
NA,TRBJ2-1,TRBV7-2,11,NA,TGTGCCAGCAGATTATACAATGAGCAGTTCTTC,CASRLYNEQFF
NA,TRBJ1-2,TRBV27,16,NA,TGTGCCACCCGCATTCATGGTGGTCCGGGTCACTATGGCTACACCTTC,CATRIHGGPGHYGYTF
once,TRBJ2-5,TRBV9,17,NA,TGTGCCAGCAGCGTAGGCGTGGGTTCAGGGCTCCAAGAGACCCAGTACTTC,CASSVGVGSGLQETQYF
NA,TRBJ2-7,TRBV10-1,12,NA,TGCGCCAGCAGTGCGGGAGATGGCGAGCAGTACTTC,CASSAGDGEQYF
NA,TRBJ2-6,TRBV27,19,NA,TGTGCCAGCAGTTTATACGGATCTTTTAGAGGATCTGGGGCCAACGTCCTGACTTTC,CASSLYGSFRGSGANVLTF
NA,TRBJ2-2,TRBV7-9,15,NA,TGTGCCAGCAGCCTAGGACAGCGGAACACCGGGGAGCTGTTTTTT,CASSLGQRNTGELFF